This T cell receptor (beta chain) appears in the sequencing data of a study of shared clonotypes between healthy human individuals. Study-level points and caveats: Clonotypes shared by all four sorted-subset donors had higher generation probabilities than non-shared clonotypes.

The length of the CDR3 is 14 residues. Germline V gene sequence: CDR1 LNHDA, CDR2 SQIVND (reference sequence). V was pared by 6 bases and J by 3 bases, with 7 bases of the junction left unmatched. The split of CD4+ cells yielded CD45RA+ naive and CD45RA-negative memory subsets. TCRdb keeps only in-frame clones here, not all; method: immunoSEQ multiplex PCR. The data contain 1,500,000 or so clones, roughly 96% of them singletons. This clone was seen a single time. Its antigen is unknown. The genes are TRBV19 and TRBJ2-5, with 7 bases fitting TRBD1. The TCR originated in a man aged 25 to 45 in good health. Sequencing was carried out using naive CD4+ T cells sorted from blood. The subset denotes: CD45RA+ positively selected. The CDR3 nucleotides are TGTGCCAGTAGCGTCCGGGACAGAGAAGAGACCCAGTACTTC. Protein: CASSVRDREETQYF.